This T cell receptor beta chain was sequenced in a study of blood T cell repertoires in COVID-19. Generated by immunoSEQ multiplex PCR, the TCRdb table keeps only in-frame clones and is missing some. The sample consists of around 330,000 clones, roughly 90% of them appearing once. This TCR derives from a man in his sixties who had recovered from COVID-19. The sample was PBMCs or T cells enriched from blood (not recorded which).

CDR3 sequence: CASSLDGGANNEQFF. DNA of the CDR3: TGTGCCAGCAGCTTAGACGGGGGGGCAAACAATGAGCAGTTCTTC. This chain uses TRBV7-3 with TRBJ2-1, with 8 bases aligning to TRBD2. Trimming took 2 bases from V and 5 from J; bases not matched to a gene: 5. Germline CDR1 reads SGHTA; CDR2 reads FQGTGA. The CDR3 runs to 15 residues.